The subject of this entry is one T cell receptor (beta chain). The junction differs from germline at one of its ends, possibly a read error. Under the authors' procedure: Amplification with reference gene primers provided the estimates of nucleated cell counts. Only in-frame clones appear in the TCRdb table, and some are missing; sequencing was by immunoSEQ multiplex PCR. V, J and clone size derive from that table, while D and trimming were established from the DNA sequence. The table includes hundreds of thousands of clones, around four fifths detected once. The CDR3 consists of 15 residues. Germline values: CDR1 SSHAT, CDR2 FNYEAQ (reference sequence). The sample is drawn from a study of blood T cell repertoires in COVID-19. Study-level information: Acute and convalescent COVID-19 specimens originated in the United States, Italy and Spain. PBMCs, B-cell-depleted T cells, or T cells provided the cDNA or gDNA that made up the material.

The specimen was peripheral blood. The clonotype comes from a woman between 40 and 55 years old with active or convalescent COVID-19. The chain recombines TRBV7-7 with TRBJ2-6, with D possibly TRBD2 on 6 matching bases. CDR3 loop: CASSPGGPGANVLTF. For the CDR3, the DNA is TGTGCTAGCAGCCCCGGGGGTCCTGGGGCCAACGTCCTGACTTTC.